A selection of T cell receptor beta chains follows, all from one sample in a study of shared T cell receptors in the human thymus. Data came from immunoSEQ multiplex PCR; TCRdb stores just in-frame clones and leaves some out. The sample carries approximately 400,000 clones, just under 95% recorded once. Specimen: thymocytes. The receptors were gathered from a human donor. CDR3s include the opening cysteine and the closing phenylalanine or tryptophan. A D gene is named only where the DNA matches it firmly. A row's size may be missing; if present it is once, few, many or a size class.

CDR3 DNA | CDR3 protein | V gene | D gene | J gene | clone size
TGTGCCAGCTCATCACTGAAAACCGGGACAGGTTCCTACGAGCAGTACTTC | CASSSLKTGTGSYEQYF | TRBV18 | TRBD1 | TRBJ2-7 | .
TGTGCCAGCAAAGTACTAGCCGCCCCAGATACGCAGTATTTT | CASKVLAAPDTQYF | TRBV27 | . | TRBJ2-3 | .
TGTGCCAGCAGTTCCCCGACTAGCGGGACGTCCGGGGAGCTGTTTTTT | CASSSPTSGTSGELFF | TRBV28 | TRBD2 | TRBJ2-2 | .
TGTGCCATCAACCCGGGACAGGGGAATGAAAAACTGTTTTTT | CAINPGQGNEKLFF | TRBV10-3 | TRBD1 | TRBJ1-4 | .
TGTGCCAGCACCCCCCGGTTTGGCTACGACGAGCAGTACTTC | CASTPRFGYDEQYF | TRBV7-6 | . | TRBJ2-7 | .
TGTGCCAGTAGTATAAATAGCGGGAGACTTGAGGGGGAGCAGTACTTC | CASSINSGRLEGEQYF | TRBV19 | TRBD2 | TRBJ2-7 | .
TGCGCCAGCAGCGGCGCGGGGTGGACCCAGTACTTC | CASSGAGWTQYF | TRBV5-1 | . | TRBJ2-5 | .
TGTGCCAGCAGTCCCACAGGGGCCCAAGTCTCTGGAAACACCATATATTTT | CASSPTGAQVSGNTIYF | TRBV27 | TRBD1 | TRBJ1-3 | .
TGTGCCAGCTCTTGGGACGCCGGAGGGAACACTGAAGCTTTCTTT | CASSWDAGGNTEAFF | TRBV7-6 | . | TRBJ1-1 | .
TGCGCCAGCAGTCTAGGGGGAGTGGTGTACGAGCAGTACTTC | CASSLGGVVYEQYF | TRBV10-2 | . | TRBJ2-7 | .
TGTGCCAGCAGTCCTCGGACAGAAATAGGTAGCAATCAGCCCCAGCATTTT | CASSPRTEIGSNQPQHF | TRBV27 | . | TRBJ1-5 | .
TGTGCCAGCTCACCCTTGGTAGGGAGGGCCGAGGGCTACACCTTC | CASSPLVGRAEGYTF | TRBV18 | . | TRBJ1-2 | .
TGTGCCAGCAGCTTAGCCGGGAGTAAGGATGAGCAGTTCTTC | CASSLAGSKDEQFF | TRBV7-9 | . | TRBJ2-1 | .
TGTGCCAGCAGCCCCCCCGACAGGATTAATGAAAAACTGTTTTTT | CASSPPDRINEKLFF | TRBV28 | . | TRBJ1-4 | .
TGTGCCAGTAGTATTATCTGGGGAGGAAACACCATATATTTT | CASSIIWGGNTIYF | TRBV19 | . | TRBJ1-3 | .
TGTGCCAGCAGTTTAAATCCCGTAAGGACAAGGGGCCCTAACGGGGAGCTGTTTTTT | CASSLNPVRTRGPNGELFF | TRBV28 | . | TRBJ2-2 | once
TGTGCCAGCAGCGCCAGTGGAACAGGGCAGCCCCAGCATTTT | CASSASGTGQPQHF | TRBV9 | . | TRBJ1-5 | .
TGTGCCAGCAGCGTAGATCTCAAAAACATTCAGTACTTC | CASSVDLKNIQYF | TRBV9 | . | TRBJ2-4 | once
TGTGCCAGCAGCGCCACTAGCGGAAGCGCCTACGAGCAGTACTTC | CASSATSGSAYEQYF | TRBV4-2 | TRBD2 | TRBJ2-7 | .
TGTGCCAGCAGCTTAGACCCGGGGAGGGTCCCTAACTATGGCTACACCTTC | CASSLDPGRVPNYGYTF | TRBV7-9 | . | TRBJ1-2 | .
TGTGCCAGCAGCCAGGGGACCAATGGAGCTTTCTTT | CASSQGTNGAFF | TRBV11-1 | . | TRBJ1-1 | few
TGTGCCAGCAGCAGTGTTCGGGAGTGCGGAGACACCATATATTTT | CASSSVRECGDTIYF | TRBV13 | . | TRBJ1-3 | .
TGTGCCAGCACCCAGGGGCTCGCCTACGAGCAGTACTTC | CASTQGLAYEQYF | TRBV6-5 | . | TRBJ2-7 | .
TGTGCCAGCAGTTTTCGTAACTCGAAGAACTACGAGCAGTACTTC | CASSFRNSKNYEQYF | TRBV28 | . | TRBJ2-7 | .